This T cell receptor beta chain was recovered during a study of CXCR3-negative and CXCR3-positive naive CD8 T cells. At the level of the study: A total of approximately 140 million TRB reads was generated, with about 1.5 +/- 0.3 million per library.

CDR3 size: 17 residues. Germline V gives CDR1 MNHEY, CDR2 SVGAGI. Study-wide results and limits: Naive CXCR3-positive and CXCR3-negative cells shared TRBV-TRBJ usage; memory cells diverged. Naive subsets did not differ in surface CD5, and the authors estimated TCR strength using properties of the TRB CDR3. Much lower diversity was found in memory CD8+ cells, while both naive subsets had comparably high diversity.

Libraries were UMI-labeled 5' RACE TRB cDNA. TCRdb re-called the 5' RACE reads; every CDR3 protein appears as one record, without DNA. In total, the table holds about 22,000 distinct CDR3 sequences. Concerning this clonotype itself: Antigen specificity is unknown.

Sequencing input: memory CD8+ T cells from blood. The chain couples TRBV6-5 to TRBJ2-1; the TCRdb D gene call, TRBD2, has no DNA to confirm it. The TCR originated in a human donor in good health. Some clones in this sample may be carry-over from other donors' samples. The CDR3 loop reads CASSLLSGGAKGNEQFF.